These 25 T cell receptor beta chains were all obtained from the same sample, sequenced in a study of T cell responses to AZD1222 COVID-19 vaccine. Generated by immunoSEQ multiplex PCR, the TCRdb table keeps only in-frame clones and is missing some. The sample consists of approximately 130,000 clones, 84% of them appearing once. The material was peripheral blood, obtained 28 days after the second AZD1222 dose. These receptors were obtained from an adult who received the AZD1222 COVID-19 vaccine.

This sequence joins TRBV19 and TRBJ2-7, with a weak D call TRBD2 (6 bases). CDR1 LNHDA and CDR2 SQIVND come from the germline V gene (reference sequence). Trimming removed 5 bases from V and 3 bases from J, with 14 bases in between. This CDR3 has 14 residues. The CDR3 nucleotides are TGTGCCAGTAGTGCTCCCGGGACTGGCTACGAGCAGTACTTC. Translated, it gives CASSAPGTGYEQYF.

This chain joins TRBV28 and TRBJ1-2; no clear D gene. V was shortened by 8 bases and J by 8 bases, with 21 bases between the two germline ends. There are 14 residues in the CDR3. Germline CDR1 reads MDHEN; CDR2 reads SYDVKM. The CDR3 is CASLKRTRRFGYTF. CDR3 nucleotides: TGTGCCAGCCTTAAGCGGACTCGAAGGTTCGGCTACACCTTC.

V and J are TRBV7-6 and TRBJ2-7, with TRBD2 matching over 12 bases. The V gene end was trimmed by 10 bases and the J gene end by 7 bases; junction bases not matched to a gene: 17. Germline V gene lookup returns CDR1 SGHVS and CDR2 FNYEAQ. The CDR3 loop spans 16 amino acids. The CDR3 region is CATSRLAGVQPGEQYF. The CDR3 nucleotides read TGTGCCACCTCCCGACTAGCGGGGGTTCAACCGGGGGAGCAGTACTTC.

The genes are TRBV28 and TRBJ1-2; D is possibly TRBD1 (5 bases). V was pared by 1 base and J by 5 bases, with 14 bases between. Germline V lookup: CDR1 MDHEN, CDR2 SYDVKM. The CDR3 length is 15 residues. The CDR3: CASSLSLLGGYGYTF. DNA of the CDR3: TGTGCCAGCAGTTTATCCCTTCTCGGGGGATATGGCTACACCTTC.

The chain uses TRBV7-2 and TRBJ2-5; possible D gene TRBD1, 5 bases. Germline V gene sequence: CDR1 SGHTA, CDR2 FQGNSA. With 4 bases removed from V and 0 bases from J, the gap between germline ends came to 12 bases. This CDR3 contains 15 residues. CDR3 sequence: CASSYHDSYQETQYF. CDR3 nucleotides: TGTGCCAGCAGCTACCACGACAGTTACCAAGAGACCCAGTACTTC.

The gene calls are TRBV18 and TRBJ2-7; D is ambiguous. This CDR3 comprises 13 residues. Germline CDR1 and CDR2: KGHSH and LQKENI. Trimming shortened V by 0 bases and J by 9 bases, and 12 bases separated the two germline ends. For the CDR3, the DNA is TGTGCCAGCTCACCACCGATGGAGAAAGTGCAGTACTTC. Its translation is CASSPPMEKVQYF.

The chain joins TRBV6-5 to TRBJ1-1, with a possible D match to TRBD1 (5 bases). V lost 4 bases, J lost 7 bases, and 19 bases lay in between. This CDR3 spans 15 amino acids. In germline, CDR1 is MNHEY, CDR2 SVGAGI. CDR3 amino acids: CASSSQIKQGGEAFF. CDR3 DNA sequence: TGTGCCAGCAGTTCCCAAATTAAGCAGGGAGGTGAAGCTTTCTTT.

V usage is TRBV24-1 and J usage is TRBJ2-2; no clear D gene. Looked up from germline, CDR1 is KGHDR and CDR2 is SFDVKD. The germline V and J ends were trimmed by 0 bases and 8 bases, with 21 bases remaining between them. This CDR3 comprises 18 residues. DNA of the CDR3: TGTGCCACCAGTGATTTGCCAAAGGAGACCTCAATGCCGGGGGAGCTGTTTTTT. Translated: CATSDLPKETSMPGELFF.

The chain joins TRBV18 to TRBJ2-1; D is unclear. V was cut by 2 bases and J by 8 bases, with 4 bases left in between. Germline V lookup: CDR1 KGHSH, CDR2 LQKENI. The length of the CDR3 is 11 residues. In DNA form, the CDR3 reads TGTGCCAGCTCACCAAACGATGAGCAGTTCTTC. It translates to CASSPNDEQFF.

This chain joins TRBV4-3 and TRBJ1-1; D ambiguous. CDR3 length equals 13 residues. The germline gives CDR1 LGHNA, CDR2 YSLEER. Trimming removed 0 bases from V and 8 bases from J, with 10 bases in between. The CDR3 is CASSQDWRREAFF. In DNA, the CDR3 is TGCGCCAGCAGCCAAGATTGGAGGCGGGAAGCTTTCTTT.

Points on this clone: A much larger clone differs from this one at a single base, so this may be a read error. Here the CDR3 reads CASPPPGLGGSPLHF. CDR3 DNA sequence: TGTGCCAGCCCCCCCCCAGGACTGGGGGGCTCACCCCTCCACTTT. This sequence joins TRBV21-1 and TRBJ1-6. TRBV21-1 is a pseudogene. This CDR3 comprises 15 residues.

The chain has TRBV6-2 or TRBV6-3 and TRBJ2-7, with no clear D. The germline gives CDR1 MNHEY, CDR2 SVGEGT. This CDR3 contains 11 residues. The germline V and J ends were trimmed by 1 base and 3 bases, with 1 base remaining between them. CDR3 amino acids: CASSYFYEQYF. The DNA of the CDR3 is TGTGCCAGCAGTTACTTCTACGAGCAGTACTTC.

The CDR3: CASSSTPSQVTGRIEAFF. The CDR3 DNA reads as TGTGCCAGCAGTTCTACCCCAAGCCAGGTAACAGGGAGGATTGAAGCTTTCTTT. The chain uses TRBV28 and TRBJ1-1, with D possibly TRBD1 on 6 matching bases. With 4 bases removed from V and 7 bases from J, the gap between germline ends came to 28 bases. CDR1 MDHEN and CDR2 SYDVKM come from the germline V gene. CDR3 size: 18 residues. Full variable domain (remainder filled in from reference TRBV28 and TRBJ1-1): DVKVTQSSRYLVKRTGEKVFLECVQDMDHENMFWYRQDPGLGLRLIYFSYDVKMKEKGDIPEGYSVSREKKERFSLILESASTNQTSMYLCASSSTPSQVTGRIEAFFGQGTRLTVV.

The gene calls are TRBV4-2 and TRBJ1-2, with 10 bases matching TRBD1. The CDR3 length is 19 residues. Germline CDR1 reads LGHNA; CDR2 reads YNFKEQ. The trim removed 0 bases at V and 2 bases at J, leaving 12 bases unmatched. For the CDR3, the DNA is TGTGCCAGCAGCCAAGATCCTGGGGACAGGGGAGAGTCCAACTATGGCTACACCTTC. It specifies CASSQDPGDRGESNYGYTF.

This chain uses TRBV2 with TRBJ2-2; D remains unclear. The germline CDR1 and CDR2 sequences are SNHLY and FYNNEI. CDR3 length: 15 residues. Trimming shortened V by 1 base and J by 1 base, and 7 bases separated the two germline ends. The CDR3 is CASSEVTVNTGELFF. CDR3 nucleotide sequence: TGTGCCAGCAGTGAAGTTACGGTGAACACCGGGGAGCTGTTTTTT.

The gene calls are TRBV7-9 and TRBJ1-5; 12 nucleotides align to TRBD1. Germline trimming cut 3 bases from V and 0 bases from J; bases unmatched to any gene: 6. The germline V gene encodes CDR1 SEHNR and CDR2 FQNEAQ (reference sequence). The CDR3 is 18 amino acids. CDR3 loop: CASSFGTGGSFSNQPQHF. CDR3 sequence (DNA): TGTGCCAGCAGCTTCGGGACAGGGGGCTCTTTTAGCAATCAGCCCCAGCATTTT.

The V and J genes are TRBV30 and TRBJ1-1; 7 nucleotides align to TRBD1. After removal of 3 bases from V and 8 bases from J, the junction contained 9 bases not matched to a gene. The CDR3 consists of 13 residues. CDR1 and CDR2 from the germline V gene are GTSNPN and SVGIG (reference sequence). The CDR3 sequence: CAWSAAGTAEAFF. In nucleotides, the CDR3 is TGTGCCTGGAGCGCCGCGGGGACAGCAGAAGCTTTCTTT.

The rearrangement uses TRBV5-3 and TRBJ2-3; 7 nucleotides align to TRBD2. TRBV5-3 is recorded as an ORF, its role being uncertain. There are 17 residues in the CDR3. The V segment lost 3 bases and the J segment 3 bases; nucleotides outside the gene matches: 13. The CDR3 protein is CARSSGWERGRTDTQYF. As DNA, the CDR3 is TGTGCCAGAAGCTCGGGATGGGAGCGGGGTAGGACAGATACGCAGTATTTT.

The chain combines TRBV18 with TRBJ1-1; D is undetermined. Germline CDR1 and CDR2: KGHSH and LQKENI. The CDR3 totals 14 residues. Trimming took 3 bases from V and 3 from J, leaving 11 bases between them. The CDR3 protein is CASSPKWRDTEAFF. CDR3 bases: TGTGCCAGCTCACCCAAGTGGAGGGACACTGAAGCTTTCTTT.

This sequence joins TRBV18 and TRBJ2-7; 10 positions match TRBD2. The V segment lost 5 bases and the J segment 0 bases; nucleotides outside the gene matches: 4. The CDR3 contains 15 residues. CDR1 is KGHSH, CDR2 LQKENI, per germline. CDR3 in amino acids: CASSASGGLSYEQYF. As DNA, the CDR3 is TGTGCCAGCTCAGCTAGCGGGGGTCTCTCCTACGAGCAGTACTTC. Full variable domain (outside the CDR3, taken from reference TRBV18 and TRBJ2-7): NAGVMQNPRHLVRRRGQEARLRCSPMKGHSHVYWYRQLPEEGLKFMVYLQKENIIDESGMPKERFSAEFPKEGPSILRIQQVVRGDSAAYFCASSASGGLSYEQYFGPGTRLTVT.

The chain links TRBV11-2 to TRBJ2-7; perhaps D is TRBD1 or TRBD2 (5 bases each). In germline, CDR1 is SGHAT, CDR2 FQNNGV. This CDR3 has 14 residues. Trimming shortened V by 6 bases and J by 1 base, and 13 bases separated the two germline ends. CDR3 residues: CASSRGAVSYEQYF. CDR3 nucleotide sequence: TGTGCCAGCAGTCGAGGGGCGGTGTCCTACGAGCAGTACTTC.

The CDR3 region has the DNA TGTGCCTGGAGCCCCCAAATCTTGGATGAAGCTTTCTTT. Protein product: CAWSPQILDEAFF. The gene calls are TRBV30 and TRBJ1-1, with unresolved D. The CDR3 totals 13 residues. Trimming cost V 3 bases and J 7 bases, with 15 bases left between them. Germline V gene sequence: CDR1 GTSNPN, CDR2 SVGIG (reference sequence).

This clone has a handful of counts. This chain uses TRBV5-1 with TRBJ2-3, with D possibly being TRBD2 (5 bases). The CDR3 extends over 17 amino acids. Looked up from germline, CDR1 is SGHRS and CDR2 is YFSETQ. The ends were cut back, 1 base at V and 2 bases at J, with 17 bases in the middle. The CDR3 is CASSLPAERAATDTQYF. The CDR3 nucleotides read TGCGCCAGCAGCTTGCCGGCCGAGAGGGCTGCCACAGATACGCAGTATTTT.

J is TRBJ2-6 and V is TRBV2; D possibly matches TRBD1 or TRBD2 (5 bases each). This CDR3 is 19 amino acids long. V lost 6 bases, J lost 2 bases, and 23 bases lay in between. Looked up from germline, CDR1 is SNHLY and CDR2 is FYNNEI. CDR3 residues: CASSPTAGTGIAGANVLTF. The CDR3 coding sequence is TGTGCCAGCAGCCCCACCGCCGGGACGGGGATCGCTGGGGCCAACGTCCTGACTTTC.

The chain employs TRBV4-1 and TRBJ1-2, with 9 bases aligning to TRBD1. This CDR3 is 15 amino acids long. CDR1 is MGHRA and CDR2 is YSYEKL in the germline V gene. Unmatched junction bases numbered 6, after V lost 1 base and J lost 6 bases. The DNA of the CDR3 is TGCGCCAGCAGCCAAGTTGGGGACAGGGAACATGGCTACACCTTC. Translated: CASSQVGDREHGYTF.